This entry features one T cell receptor beta chain sequence. Its specificity is not known. The source of the sample is a study of T cell responses to AZD1222 COVID-19 vaccine. Germline V gives CDR1 MDHEN, CDR2 SYDVKM. V was clipped by 3 bases and J by 3 bases, with 9 bases between them. This CDR3 is built from 14 residues. The assay was immunoSEQ multiplex PCR, and TCRdb's table has in-frame clones only and misses some. The sample lists 80,000 to 95,000 clones; approximately 90% were seen once. Study-wide results and limits: Mostly white British, mostly female donors; authors suggested clonal diversity may be underestimated.

The sample here was peripheral blood, taken on day 0 of AZD1222 vaccination. The chain has TRBV28 and TRBJ1-5; tentative D call: TRBD1 (5 bases). The sequence came from an adult in good health. CDR3 DNA: TGTGCCAGCAGTTTCCAGGGATACAATCAGCCCCAGCATTTT. It translates to CASSFQGYNQPQHF.